The present TCR beta chain was sequenced within a study of T-cell reconstitution after alpha-beta-depleted transplantation in children. Points from the study as a whole: Diversity and T-cell counts at one year after transplant derived mostly from new T cells. It was reported that alpha-beta T cells came from several hundred expanded graft clones (about two months after transplant).

This clonotype was found many times. What it binds is unknown. V lost 0 bases and J lost 3, with 6 bases in between. The CDR3 is made up of 13 amino acids. Germline V gives CDR1 SGHRS, CDR2 YFSETQ. TCRbeta library preparation incorporated unique molecular identifiers. MiXCR was run by TCRdb on the PCR reads, yielding one entry per CDR3 protein. The sample gives about 300,000 distinct CDR3 sequences, roughly 8.2% of which show up once; around 10% is in the top ten. Sequences were derived from peripheral blood, sampled 360 days after TCRalphabeta/CD19-depleted stem cell transplant. This chain links TRBV5-1 with TRBJ2-5; D ambiguous. The TCR sequence derives from a female patient aged 2-9 years who had a stem cell transplant for Fanconi anemia, so the T cells may come from the graft donor. The CDR3: CASSLANKETQYF. CDR3 DNA sequence: TGCGCCAGCAGCTTGGCTAACAAAGAGACCCAGTACTTC.